These 30 T cell receptor beta chains were sequenced from one sample in a study of OX40 agonist ivuxolimab in advanced cancers. The library was obtained by the immunoSEQ multiplex PCR assay. TCRdb provides this immuneACCESS table in a form limited to in-frame rearrangements. Some clones are lacking; in checked studies, under half of them reflect an unresolved V gene, and why the rest are absent is not known. The sample table lists roughly 62,000 clones, around 90% of them with a count of one. Clones ranked in the top ten supply 3% to 4% of the sample. Material: CD4+ or CD8+ T cells sorted from blood, obtained in a trial of the OX40 agonist ivuxolimab. These receptors were taken from an adult with an advanced solid tumor such as melanoma, head and neck, liver or kidney cancer.

The V gene is TRBV11-2, the J gene TRBJ2-7, with D possibly matching TRBD1 (6 bases). The V gene's germline CDR1 is SGHAT and CDR2 FQNNGV. V was clipped by 3 bases and J by 5 bases, with 14 bases between them. There are 14 residues in the CDR3. In DNA, the CDR3 is TGTGCCAGCAGCTTTAAGGTTGGGGGCCACGAGCAGTACTTC. Encoded protein: CASSFKVGGHEQYF.

V usage is TRBV7-9 and J usage is TRBJ2-4, with D maybe TRBD2 (5 bases). CDR1 is SEHNR, CDR2 FQNEAQ, per germline (reference sequence). V gave up 5 bases and J gave up 7 bases, with 12 bases separating them. The CDR3 runs 13 residues. The CDR3 nucleotides read TGTGCCAGCAGCCTCCACCCGGGGAACATTCAGTACTTC. It codes for CASSLHPGNIQYF.

The chain carries TRBV19 and TRBJ2-1, with 8 bases fitting TRBD2. The CDR3 consists of 16 residues. Unmatched junction bases numbered 4, after V lost 0 bases and J lost 3 bases. The germline CDR1 and CDR2 sequences are LNHDA and SQIVND (reference sequence). CDR3 nucleotides: TGTGCCAGTAGTATAGACGGTAGCGGGGACTACAATGAGCAGTTCTTC. It specifies CASSIDGSGDYNEQFF.

The genes are TRBV2 and TRBJ2-1; TRBD2 matches 8 bases. The CDR3 runs 15 residues. The V segment lost 4 bases and the J segment 4 bases; nucleotides outside the gene matches: 6. Per the germline V gene, CDR1 is SNHLY and CDR2 is FYNNEI. The CDR3 nucleotides read TGTGCCAGCAGTGGTTCCGGGACTAGTTACAATGAGCAGTTCTTC. Translated, it gives CASSGSGTSYNEQFF. Full variable domain (outside the CDR3, taken from reference TRBV2 and TRBJ2-1): EPEVTQTPSHQVTQMGQEVILRCVPISNHLYFYWYRQILGQKVEFLVSFYNNEISEKSEIFDDQFSVERPDGSNFTLKIRSTKLEDSAMYFCASSGSGTSYNEQFFGPGTRLTVL.

The chain combines TRBV9 with TRBJ2-1; 14 bases line up with TRBD2. V was clipped by 2 bases and J by 8 bases; unmatched bases: 3. From germline, CDR1 is SGDLS and CDR2 YYNGEE. The CDR3 sequence is 15 residues long. The DNA for the CDR3 is TGTGCCAGCAGCGTCGGGACTAGCGGGAGAGATGAGCAGTTCTTC. Translating it yields CASSVGTSGRDEQFF.

This chain connects TRBV6-1 to TRBJ1-2, with 7 positions matching TRBD1. The junction had 16 bases not matched to a gene; V was cut back by 4 bases and J by 5 bases. The CDR3 runs to 17 residues. The germline V gene has CDR1 MNHNS and CDR2 SASEGT. The chain's CDR3 is CASSVIKGQDRRYGYTF. In nucleotides, the CDR3 is TGTGCCAGCAGTGTGATCAAAGGACAGGATCGAAGATATGGCTACACCTTC.

V and J are TRBV28 and TRBJ2-7; 10 nucleotides match TRBD2. Germline V gene sequence: CDR1 MDHEN, CDR2 SYDVKM. With V trimmed by 9 bases and J by 2 bases, 13 bases remained unmatched. CDR3 length equals 16 residues. CDR3 sequence reads: CASRTSGDPIPYEQYF. The DNA of the CDR3 is TGTGCCAGTAGGACTAGCGGAGACCCGATTCCCTACGAGCAGTACTTC.

The chain has TRBV7-9 and TRBJ2-3, with a possible D match to TRBD2 (6 bases). The CDR3 is 19 amino acids. V lost 2 bases, J lost 2 bases, and 23 bases lay in between. Per the germline V gene, CDR1 is SEHNR and CDR2 is FQNEAQ (reference sequence). CDR3 sequence: CASSLWVSELSGLTDTQYF. CDR3 nucleotide sequence: TGTGCCAGCAGCTTATGGGTCAGTGAGTTGAGCGGGCTCACAGATACGCAGTATTTT.

The chain joins TRBV19 to TRBJ2-1; D perhaps matches TRBD1 (5 bases). Germline V CDR1 and CDR2: LNHDA, SQIVND (reference sequence). The CDR3 totals 14 residues. V was clipped by 3 bases and J by 2 bases, with 8 bases between them. The CDR3 protein is CASSIGAAYNEQFF. The CDR3 nucleotides are TGTGCCAGTAGTATTGGGGCAGCCTACAATGAGCAGTTCTTC.

The chain combines TRBV7-2 with TRBJ1-3, with 7 bases fitting TRBD1. Germline CDR1 and CDR2: SGHTA and FQGNSA. Trimming cost V 7 bases and J 4 bases; bases outside gene matches: 7. The length of the CDR3 is 14 residues. The CDR3 reads CASTWTGGGNTIYF. CDR3 DNA sequence: TGTGCCAGCACGTGGACAGGCGGCGGAAACACCATATATTTT.

The CDR3 DNA reads TGTGCCAGCAGTACTAGCGGCTCCTACAATGAGCAGTTCTTC. It yields the protein CASSTSGSYNEQFF. This rearrangement joins TRBV6-5 to TRBJ2-1; 8 nucleotides match TRBD2. The CDR3 runs to 14 residues. V dropped 5 bases and J dropped 0; count of bases not matched to a gene: 0. Germline CDR1 is MNHEY and CDR2 is SVGAGI.

This clone is labeled medium-sized. This CDR3 is also generated by other DNA sequences in the sample. The chain links TRBV7-9 to TRBJ2-3; TRBD2 matches 7 bases. In germline, CDR1 is SEHNR, CDR2 FQNEAQ (reference sequence). J was trimmed by 0 bases and V by 0 bases; bases with no gene match: 0. CDR3 length equals 15 residues. The CDR3 sequence is CASSLAGGSTDTQYF. The CDR3 DNA sequence: TGTGCCAGCAGCTTAGCGGGAGGGAGCACAGATACGCAGTATTTT.

The chain combines TRBV6-5 with TRBJ1-6, with 7 nucleotides matching TRBD1. Trimming at V came to 6 bases and at J to 7 bases, leaving 9 bases not matched to a gene. This CDR3 has 15 amino acids. Germline V gene lookup returns CDR1 MNHEY and CDR2 SVGAGI. The CDR3 reads CASRTYRGTNSPLHF. CDR3 DNA: TGTGCCAGCAGAACCTACAGGGGTACAAATTCACCCCTCCACTTT.

The rearrangement joins TRBV7-9 to TRBJ2-3, with D perhaps matching TRBD2 (6 bases). Germline CDR1 and CDR2: SEHNR and FQNEAQ (reference sequence). Trimming took 1 base from V and 3 from J, leaving 17 bases between them. There are 17 residues in the CDR3. CDR3 DNA sequence: TGTGCCAGCAGCTTAGAGCTAGGGGCGGCGGGAACAGATACGCAGTATTTT. Protein: CASSLELGAAGTDTQYF.

This clone was found a few times. CDR3 in DNA: TGTGCCAGTCAGGGGACGGACGGCTACACCTTC. Its protein is CASQGTDGYTF. The chain combines TRBV19 with TRBJ1-2, with D possibly TRBD1 on 6 matching bases. Trimming took 8 bases from V and 8 from J, leaving 12 bases between them. The CDR3 has 11 amino acids. Germline V gene lookup returns CDR1 LNHDA and CDR2 SQIVND (reference sequence).

V and J are TRBV7-2 and TRBJ2-7, with 7 bases that match TRBD1. The trim removed 5 bases at V and 0 bases at J, leaving 13 bases unmatched. The germline V gene has CDR1 SGHTA and CDR2 FQGNSA. The CDR3 is 17 residues long. CDR3 sequence (DNA): TGTGCCAGCAGCCCGCTGACCGACAGGGCACTCTCCTACGAGCAGTACTTC. Its translation is CASSPLTDRALSYEQYF. The full variable domain, with the rest looked up from reference TRBV7-2 and TRBJ2-7, is GAGVSQSPSNKVTEKGKDVELRCDPISGHTALYWYRQSLGQGLEFLIYFQGNSAPDKSGLPSDRFSAERTGGSVSTLTIQRTQQEDSAVYLCASSPLTDRALSYEQYFGPGTRLTVT.

This chain joins TRBV4-3 and TRBJ2-7, with 7 bases identical to TRBD2. The CDR3 extends over 15 amino acids. Trimming cost V 0 bases and J 0 bases; bases outside gene matches: 2. Germline values: CDR1 LGHNA, CDR2 YSLEER. DNA for the CDR3: TGCGCCAGCAGCCAAGAAAGCGGGGTCTCCTACGAGCAGTACTTC. This gives the protein CASSQESGVSYEQYF.

V usage is TRBV28 and J usage is TRBJ2-7; D assignment may be TRBD1 or TRBD2 (5 bases each). Germline loops: CDR1 MDHEN, CDR2 SYDVKM. The CDR3 totals 15 residues. Trimming pared 7 bases from V and 5 bases from J, leaving 21 bases between. The CDR3 nucleotides read TGTGCCAGCACATCGGGACGACAACTCCTCGACGAGCAGTACTTC. The encoded protein is CASTSGRQLLDEQYF.

This clone has just one count. The chain combines TRBV28 with TRBJ2-1; TRBD2 matches 7 bases. Germline V CDR1 and CDR2: MDHEN, SYDVKM. The CDR3 has 15 residues. The ends lost 3 bases at V and 6 bases at J; junction bases unmatched: 8. CDR3: CASSFRGGRANEQFF. The CDR3 bases are TGTGCCAGCAGTTTCCGTGGAGGGAGGGCCAATGAGCAGTTCTTC.

This chain joins TRBV5-8 and TRBJ1-5, with D uncertain. Trimming removed 2 bases at V and 3 bases at J, with 9 bases between. In germline, CDR1 is SGHTS, CDR2 YDEGEE. The CDR3 is 14 amino acids. The CDR3 DNA is TGTGCCAGCAGCTTACGAGATAACAATCAGCCCCAGCATTTT. It translates to CASSLRDNNQPQHF.

The chain employs TRBV5-1 and TRBJ2-7; 9 bases align to TRBD1. V shed 2 bases, J shed 6 bases, and the junction held 6 bases outside the gene matches. Germline CDR1 reads SGHRS; CDR2 reads YFSETQ. The CDR3 length is 14 residues. The CDR3 DNA sequence: TGCGCCAGCAGCTTCGGGACAGGGTATGGCGAGCAGTACTTC. Protein product: CASSFGTGYGEQYF.

This rearrangement joins TRBV6-6 to TRBJ1-2; no clear D. CDR1 is MNHNY, CDR2 SVGAGI, per germline (reference sequence). This CDR3 is built from 15 residues. V lost 2 bases and J 6 bases, leaving 16 bases between the germline ends. CDR3 DNA sequence: TGTGCCAGCAGTTACACGTTCAGTGGGCCGGATGGCTACACCTTC. Amino acid sequence: CASSYTFSGPDGYTF.

This clone has only a few counts. The junction and the germline gene differ at one end; a read error may be behind it. The chain carries TRBV7-9 and TRBJ1-2, with D perhaps TRBD1 (5 bases). This CDR3 is built from 17 residues. The germline V gene encodes CDR1 SEHNR and CDR2 FQNEAQ (reference sequence). The CDR3 coding sequence is TGTGCCAGCAGATCTCCCGACAGTATTCCTTTGGGGTCTAGCTTCAACTTC. Amino acid sequence: CASRSPDSIPLGSSFNF.

J is TRBJ2-3 and V is TRBV29-1; unclear D gene. V was cut by 5 bases and J by 2 bases, with 2 bases left in between. Germline CDR1 and CDR2: SQVTM and ANQGSEA. The CDR3 loop spans 10 amino acids. CDR3 bases: TGCAGCGTTTACACAGATACGCAGTATTTT. The encoded protein is CSVYTDTQYF.

The table lists this clone with a count of one. J is TRBJ1-6 and V is TRBV6-1; D might be TRBD1 (6 bases). Germline V gives CDR1 MNHNS, CDR2 SASEGT. V gave up 4 bases and J gave up 6 bases, with 19 bases separating them. The CDR3 covers 17 residues. CDR3 DNA: TGTGCCAGCAGTGCTTCCGGGGGGCGCACCTTTAATTCACCCCTCCACTTT. Protein: CASSASGGRTFNSPLHF.

The chain combines TRBV27 with TRBJ2-1; 12 positions match TRBD2. This CDR3 has 14 amino acids. The J segment lost 6 bases and the V segment lost 3 bases, leaving 0 bases of the junction unmatched. Germline V lookup: CDR1 MNHEY, CDR2 SMNVEV (reference sequence). CDR3 coding DNA: TGTGCCAGCAGTTTGACTAGCGGGAGCAATGAGCAGTTCTTC. Encoded protein: CASSLTSGSNEQFF.

The chain joins TRBV5-4 to TRBJ1-1; D may be TRBD1 (6 bases). CDR1 SGHNT and CDR2 YYREEE come from the germline V gene (reference sequence). Trimming left V 2 bases short and J 11 bases short, with 10 bases between. CDR3 length equals 11 residues. In DNA form, the CDR3 reads TGTGCCAGCAGCTTCAGGGGTGTCGCTTTCTTT. Residues: CASSFRGVAFF.

J is TRBJ2-3 and V is TRBV7-9; unclear D gene. Between the trimmed V and J ends, which lost 5 bases and 4 bases, there was a span of 13 bases. Germline CDR1 is SEHNR and CDR2 is FQNEAQ (reference sequence). CDR3 length: 14 amino acids. The CDR3 reads CASSPPRQSDTQYF. As DNA, the CDR3 is TGTGCCAGCAGCCCACCGAGGCAGTCAGATACGCAGTATTTT.

This clone has only one observation. The chain has TRBV29-1 and TRBJ2-1; 12 nucleotides line up with TRBD1. The CDR3 sequence is 15 residues long. Germline CDR1 reads SQVTM; CDR2 reads ANQGSEA. V shed 6 bases, J shed 10 bases, and the junction held 13 bases outside the gene matches. The CDR3 coding sequence is TGCAGCGTGCCACCCGAGTGGGACAGGGGGCTGGAGCAGTTCTTC. Protein sequence: CSVPPEWDRGLEQFF.

The V gene is TRBV5-1, the J gene TRBJ2-1; the D gene could be TRBD1 or TRBD2 (6 bases each). The CDR3 runs 13 residues. CDR1 SGHRS and CDR2 YFSETQ come from the germline V gene. The V and J ends lost 1 base and 8 bases respectively, with 10 bases between them. The CDR3 reads CASSLPGGDEQFF. The DNA of the CDR3 is TGCGCCAGCAGCTTGCCCGGGGGCGATGAGCAGTTCTTC.